This TCR beta chain derives from a study of OX40 agonist ivuxolimab in advanced cancers. Study as a whole: In this trial design, patients received ivuxolimab intravenously at 0.01 to 10 mg/kg every 2 weeks.

The data were produced by immunoSEQ multiplex PCR, yet TCRdb's version contains in-frame clones alone and is incomplete. The sample carries about 45,000 clones, more than 80% recorded once. Trimming pared 7 bases from V and 1 base from J, leaving 10 bases between. This CDR3 region has 13 residues. Germline assignment: CDR1 MNHEY and CDR2 SVGAGI. The chain carries TRBV6-5 and TRBJ2-5; TRBD2 might be the D (5 bases). This clonotype was obtained from an adult with an advanced solid tumor such as melanoma, head and neck, liver or kidney cancer. Sample: CD4+ or CD8+ T cells sorted from blood, taken in a trial of the OX40 agonist ivuxolimab. The CDR3 loop reads CASKAGLQETQYF. The CDR3 DNA is TGTGCCAGCAAGGCGGGTCTCCAAGAGACCCAGTACTTC.